This T cell receptor (beta chain) emerged from a study of T cell repertoires in cytomegalovirus infection (dated by TCRdb to the late 2010s). Regarding the complete study: Recently identified HLA-C-restricted CMV epitopes, whose presentation resists viral immunomodulation, were targeted by peptide stimulations together with well-studied HLA-B-restricted epitopes. Because public TCR beta signatures pointed to carriage of CMV infection together with the matching HLA type, the HLA type of each donor mattered for the analysis.

TCRdb names Illumina HiSeq 1500 as the instrument used. TCRdb applied fastp at Q25 and MiXCR to the public reads, then kept only in-frame beta chains. Rows are combined by CDR3 protein, so each entry shows the most common genes and DNA. The sample profile shows 650,000 to 900,000 distinct CDR3 sequences; 30% to 35% of them were found once. In total, the top ten clones hold roughly 12% of the sample. From a lookup of the germline V gene, CDR1 and CDR2 are SGHTA and FQGNSA. The cysteine opens and the phenylalanine closes a CDR3 of 12 amino acids. CDR3 DNA is the only sequence kept; it has 36 bases, read in frame from the first base. What the authors observed across the whole study: The ex vivo response was dominated by HLA-C-restricted CMV-specific TCR beta clonotypes, and the single most frequent clonotype in two of eight donors was supplied by these HLA-C-restricted clonotypes. Cumulative frequency of public TCR beta family members discriminated carriers of CMV infection plus the relevant HLA type in this cohort and an independent roughly 330-donor cohort.

The label giving this sample's treatment or condition can be read as: in vitro stimulation with specific CMV peptide epitopes to enrich CMV-specific T cells. This clonotype was seen only a few times. Its antigen is currently not known. The junction shows a germline mismatch at one end, possibly a read error. Here the sequenced sample was cultured CD8+ T cells from PBMCs, taken from culture after CMV antigen stimulation. Recombination linked TRBV7-2 to TRBJ2-7; confidence is insufficient to name the D gene. The receptor comes from a human donor in good health (CMV status not recorded). Some clones in this sample may be carry-over from other donors' samples. At the DNA level, the sequence is TGTGCCAACAGCCTCGGGCCCTACGAGCAGTACTTC. This translates into CANSLGPYEQYF.